The 27 T cell receptor delta chains below all came from one sample that was sequenced in a study of γδ T cells in repeated Plasmodium falciparum infection. TCRdb reprocessed the multiplex PCR reads using CATT. The repertoire holds some 100,000 delta-chain clones, with approximately 1.5% as singletons. Flow sorting of PBMC yielded separate Vgamma9/Vdelta2+ and Vdelta2-negative gammadelta T cell populations for bulk repertoire analysis. The sample was gamma-delta T cells from blood. The receptors come from a pool of human donors (malaria-infected and uninfected, not separated).

As concerns this clone: The protein that TCRdb holds for this DNA derives from a much larger clone and differs from the translated DNA at residue 12, which likely indicates a read error; the protein shown here is translated from the DNA. The rearrangement joins TRDV1 to TRDJ1; D is uncertain. The J gene, left out of TCRdb, was set here by checking the DNA against germline. Germline CDR1 TSWWSYY, CDR2 QGS. The CDR3 extends over 15 amino acids. This CDR3 is CALGEHGEYTDRLIF. Written as DNA, the CDR3 is TGTGCTCTTGGGGAACATGGAGAGTACACCGATAGACTCATCTTT.

Details on this clone: A read error is the likely source, as a far larger clone sits one nucleotide away. The genes are TRDV3 and TRDJ1; 9 nucleotides line up with TRDD2. TCRdb is silent on the J gene; assignment here came from matching the DNA to germline. The CDR3 covers 15 residues. The germline CDR1 and CDR2 sequences are TVYSNPD and GDNSRS (reference sequence). V gave up 4 bases and J gave up 0 bases; unmatched junction bases: 9. As DNA, the CDR3 is TGTGCCTCGGCCTTCCTACGAGGCCACACCGATAAACTCATCTTT. This encodes CASAFLRGHTDKLIF.

This clone was observed a handful of times. This is likely an artifact of a read error, given a far larger clone one base away. The same CDR3 arises from other DNA sequences in this sample as well. The V gene call reads TRDV2; no J gene was called; TRDD3 is taken as the D call from the table, unchecked against the DNA. In germline, CDR1 is GEAIGNYY, CDR2 EKD. There are 21 residues in the CDR3. The CDR3 reads CACDLKAFLSTGGYPTDKLIF. CDR3 nucleotides: TGTGCCTGTGACCTTAAGGCCTTCCTAAGTACTGGGGGATACCCCACCGATAAACTCATCTTC.

This clone was counted at least ten times. The CDR3 DNA sequence: TGTGCTCTTGGGGAAAGAAAAGGAAGTCCTATTCGCGACATAACTGGGGGATACGAGGGGTACACCGATAAACTCATCTTT. Its translation is CALGERKGSPIRDITGGYEGYTDKLIF. V gene TRDV1 combines with J gene TRDJ1; TRDD3 agrees at 13 bases. Germline V gene sequence: CDR1 TSWWSYY, CDR2 QGS. The CDR3 sequence is 27 residues long. Trimming at V came to 2 bases and at J to 0 bases, leaving 33 bases not matched to a gene.

This clone was seen a few times. A single base is all that separates this from a far larger clone, so a read error is likely. Additional DNA sequences in this sample encode the identical CDR3. The gene calls are TRDV3 and TRDJ1; tentatively, D is TRDD3 (6 bases). TCRdb leaves out the J gene; it was filled in here by matching the DNA to germline. The CDR3 is 15 residues long. Germline V gives CDR1 TVYSNPD, CDR2 GDNSRS (reference sequence). The CDR3 protein is CALVLPPGIRGKLIF. The CDR3 coding sequence is TGTGCTTTAGTTCTTCCCCCGGGGATTAGGGGTAAACTCATCTTT.

This clone was observed a few times. The protein given by TCRdb reflects a much larger clone and differs at residue 9 from this DNA's translation, likely from a read error; the protein shown is the DNA's translation. The V call is TRDV2, the J call TRDJ1, with 9 bases matching TRDD2. The J gene was missing in TCRdb and was found by matching the end of the DNA to germline. The V segment lost 3 bases and the J segment 1 base; nucleotides outside the gene matches: 17. Germline-derived CDR1 and CDR2 are GEAIGNYY and EKD. CDR3 size: 19 residues. The CDR3 protein is CACDPSYHFGRMSTDKLIF. The DNA for the CDR3 is TGTGCCTGTGACCCTTCCTACCACTTTGGCCGTATGAGCACCGATAAACTCATCTTT.

This clone was counted a few times. The protein that TCRdb holds for this DNA derives from a much larger clone and differs from the translated DNA at residue 9, which likely indicates a read error; the protein shown here is translated from the DNA. The genes are TRDV2 and TRDJ3; D call uncertain. The J gene is not listed in TCRdb, so it was assigned here from a DNA match to germline. Germline-derived CDR1 and CDR2 are GEAIGNYY and EKD. The CDR3 runs to 18 residues. The V and J ends lost 0 bases and 0 bases respectively, with 11 bases between them. The CDR3, as DNA: TGTGCCTGTGACACCGGTTGGACCAGCTCCTGGGACACCCGACAGATGTTTTTC. Translating it yields CACDTGWTSSWDTRQMFF.

This clone came up many times. The CDR3 is CALGELNLRGIRQADKLIF. The DNA for the CDR3 is TGTGCTCTTGGGGAACTGAACCTACGGGGGATACGCCAAGCCGATAAACTCATCTTT. V is TRDV1 and J is TRDJ1; the match to TRDD3 covers 10 bases. The germline V gene encodes CDR1 TSWWSYY and CDR2 QGS. Unmatched junction bases numbered 13, after V lost 0 bases and J lost 3 bases. There are 19 residues in the CDR3.

A word on this clone: A read error likely explains this, since a far larger clone differs by one base. The rearrangement joins TRDV1 to TRDJ1, with TRDD3 matching over 11 bases. Here the J gene came from matching the DNA to germline, since TCRdb omits it. This CDR3 has 22 residues. Per germline, CDR1 TSWWSYY and CDR2 QGS. Trimming took 0 bases from V and 0 from J; bases not matched to a gene: 18. The DNA of the CDR3 is TGTGCTCTTGGGGAACTATGCCGGAACTGGGGGATATGGGGCTGGTACACCGATAAACTCATCTTT. It encodes CALGELCRNWGIWGWYTDKLIF.

V usage is TRDV1 and J usage is TRDJ1; the match to TRDD2 covers 7 bases. The J gene, not given by TCRdb, was assigned here from a germline match of the nucleotide sequence. V was clipped by 1 base and J by 4 bases; unmatched bases: 21. CDR1 is TSWWSYY and CDR2 is QGS in the germline V gene. There are 20 residues in the CDR3. The CDR3 loop is CALGERFPTTYALVCDKLIF. The CDR3 bases are TGTGCTCTTGGGGAACGATTTCCTACAACCTACGCGTTGGTTTGCGATAAACTCATCTTT.

There are many counts of this clone. It is likely a read error: a sequence one base away is far more abundant. Other nucleotide sequences from this sample produce the same CDR3. The chain has TRDV1 and TRDJ1, with TRDD3 identical over 13 bases. Assignment of the J gene here rests on matching the DNA to germline, because TCRdb gives none. Germline assignment: CDR1 TSWWSYY and CDR2 QGS. The CDR3 consists of 23 residues. CDR3 sequence reads: CALGSTSLSHRTYTGGYGDKLIF. The CDR3 region has the DNA TGCGCTCTTGGGTCGACGTCCTTGTCCCACCGGACGTATACTGGGGGATACGGCGATAAACTCATCTTT.

This clone was detected many times. TCRdb has a much larger clone's protein, which differs at residue 9 from the translation of this DNA, likely because of a read error; what is shown is the protein translated from the DNA. The gene calls are TRDV2 and TRDJ3; TRDD3 agrees at 7 bases. The CDR3 has 19 residues. Germline CDR1 and CDR2: GEAIGNYY and EKD. Unmatched junction bases numbered 13, after V lost 6 bases and J lost 0 bases. Written as DNA, the CDR3 is TGTGCCTGTCCCGAGGCCTGGGGGCTACGCTCCTGGGACACCCGACAGATGTTTTTC. Residues: CACPEAWGLRSWDTRQMFF.

Concerning this clone: The TCRdb protein comes from a much larger clone and disagrees with this DNA's translation at residue 6, likely due to a read error; the protein given here is derived from the DNA. The rearrangement uses TRDV2 and TRDJ1; no definite D call. TCRdb does not report a J gene; here it was assigned by matching the DNA to germline references. V shed 6 bases and J shed 0 bases, with 28 bases lying between them. The CDR3 is 19 residues long. Looked up from germline, CDR1 is GEAIGNYY and CDR2 is EKD. In DNA, the CDR3 is TGTGCCTGTCCACTAAGGACGGCGCACCCCGCTAACTACACCGATAAACTCATCTTT. It yields the protein CACPLRTAHPANYTDKLIF.

In this sample, this clone turned up a few times. The TCRdb record carries a much larger clone's protein, which differs from this DNA's translation at residue 9; a read error is the likely cause, and the protein listed here is the DNA translation. This rearrangement joins TRAV38-2/DV8 to TRDJ1; 12 bases align to TRDD3. The J gene, missing from TCRdb, was assigned here through DNA to germline matching. V lost 0 bases to trimming and J lost 0 bases; unmatched junction nucleotides: 24. Looked up from germline, CDR1 is TSESDYY and CDR2 is QEAYKQQN. The CDR3 extends over 24 amino acids. The CDR3 bases are TGTGCTTATAGGAGCGGGCCTTCCCACGACTACTGGGGGATACTGAAGGGGTACACCGATAAACTCATCTTT. The encoded protein is CAYRSGPSHDYWGILKGYTDKLIF.

This clone was found many times. The V call is TRDV1, the J call TRDJ3; the match to TRDD3 covers 11 bases. From germline, CDR1 is TSWWSYY and CDR2 QGS. The V and J ends lost 4 bases and 0 bases, in that order; junction bases with no gene match: 14. CDR3 length: 22 residues. CDR3 DNA sequence: TGTGCTCTTGGGGGATTTCAGTACTGGGGGATATGGAGCTCCTGGGACACCCGACAGATGTTTTTC. Its protein product is CALGGFQYWGIWSSWDTRQMFF.

On this clone itself: The translation of this DNA and the TCRdb protein of a much larger clone differ at residue 7, probably owing to a read error; the protein shown here is translated from the DNA. V gene TRDV2 combines with J gene TRDJ1, with TRDD3 matching 7 bases. TCRdb records no J gene; here it was assigned by comparing the DNA to germline. The CDR3 consists of 17 residues. Germline CDR1 GEAIGNYY, CDR2 EKD. The junction had 10 bases not matched to a gene; V was cut back by 1 base and J by 0 bases. The CDR3 here is CACDTLVDTEDTDKLIF. As DNA, the CDR3 is TGTGCCTGTGACACTCTGGTGGATACGGAAGACACCGATAAACTCATCTTT.

As concerns this clone: This may stem from a read error, because a much larger clone lies one nucleotide away. The chain uses TRDV1 and TRDJ1; 7 positions agree with TRDD3. The J gene is not listed in TCRdb, so it was assigned here from a DNA match to germline. The CDR3 consists of 20 residues. V trimming: 4 bases; J trimming: 1 base; junction bases outside the gene matches: 21. The germline gives CDR1 TSWWSYY, CDR2 QGS. The CDR3 loop reads CALGVYLRGIPLFFTDKLIF. Here the CDR3 DNA reads TGTGCTCTTGGGGTCTACCTACGGGGGATTCCCCTTTTTTTCACCGATAAACTCATCTTT.

Of note for this clone: TCRdb's entry gives the protein of a much larger clone, which mismatches this DNA's translation at residue 19, likely from a read error; the protein reported here is translated from the DNA. No J gene was named, though the V gene is TRDV1; the listed D gene, TRDD3, was not tested against the DNA. The germline CDR1 and CDR2 sequences are TSWWSYY and QGS. The CDR3 extends over 21 amino acids. The CDR3 DNA is TGTGCTCTTGGGGAAAGGGTTACGTACTGGGGGATACCGGTGTACACCGATAAACCCATCTTT. As protein: CALGERVTYWGIPVYTDKPIF.

This clone has only a few counts. The amino acid sequence in TCRdb belongs to a much larger clone and departs from this DNA's translation at residue 8, likely a sequencing read error; the sequence shown is translated from the DNA. The chain has TRDV2 and TRDJ1; a weak D match, TRDD3 (6 bases). No J gene was available from TCRdb, and it was assigned here by a germline match of the DNA. CDR1 and CDR2 (germline): GEAIGNYY, EKD. Trimming shortened V by 0 bases and J by 0 bases, and 28 bases separated the two germline ends. The CDR3 runs 21 residues. The CDR3 region has the DNA TGTGCCTGTGACACCGGAATCCACGCGCTGGGGACTCAGAGGTACACCGATAAACTCATCTTT. Protein product: CACDTGIHALGTQRYTDKLIF.

Concerning this clone: Since a far larger clone is one base different, this is likely a read error. The same CDR3 can be traced to other DNA sequences in this sample. The V segment is TRDV2, and no J call was made; TRDD3 is the table's D call and was not checked against the DNA. This CDR3 is 15 amino acids long. CDR1 GEAIGNYY and CDR2 EKD come from the germline V gene. The CDR3 DNA reads as TGTGCCTGTGACACACTGGGGGGACCCACCGATAAACTTATCTTT. It codes for CACDTLGGPTDKLIF.

This clone was seen only a few times. TCRdb's protein, taken from a much larger clone, differs from this DNA's translation at residue 18, likely owing to a read error; the protein displayed comes from the DNA. V usage is TRDV1 and J usage is TRDJ1, with D unclear. TCRdb carries no J gene annotation; the J gene was assigned here by matching the DNA with germline. Germline CDR1 reads TSWWSYY; CDR2 reads QGS. CDR3 length: 22 residues. In DNA, the CDR3 is TGTGCTCTTGGGGAACCCGGTCCCTTTTGCCGTACGGTGGCCGGGTGCACCAATAAACTCATCTTT. It is translated as CALGEPGPFCRTVAGCTNKLIF.

In its sample, this clone was seen many times. The TCRdb protein, from a much larger clone, departs from this DNA's translation at residue 4, likely by read error; the protein shown derives from the DNA. V usage is TRDV2 and J usage is TRDJ1; 7 bases are a match to TRDD3. The CDR3 has 17 amino acids. Germline CDR1 GEAIGNYY, CDR2 EKD. The CDR3 region has the DNA TGTGCCTGTGGCACCGTTGGTGGGGGACAACTTACCGATAAACTCATCTTT. Translated, it gives CACGTVGGGQLTDKLIF.

The count of this clone is one. This rearrangement joins TRDV1 to TRDJ1; TRDD3 agrees at 9 bases. No J gene was available from TCRdb, and it was assigned here by a germline match of the DNA. CDR1 TSWWSYY and CDR2 QGS come from the germline V gene. The CDR3 is 17 residues long. Trimming cost V 5 bases and J 2 bases; bases outside gene matches: 12. The CDR3 here is CALGRLYTGGPTDKLIF. The CDR3 DNA reads as TGTGCTCTTGGGAGATTATACACTGGGGGACCTACCGATAAACTCATCTTT.

In this sample, this clone turned up a few times. This DNA's translation differs at residue 8 from TCRdb's protein, which comes from a much larger clone; a read error is likely, and the protein shown is translated from the DNA. The DNA of the CDR3 is TGTGCTCTTGGGGGACATAACTGCCCATCGAGAACTGGGGGATACGCCCCGTACACCGATAAACTCATCTTT. The encoded protein is CALGGHNCPSRTGGYAPYTDKLIF. This chain joins TRDV1 and TRDJ1; 13 nucleotides match TRDD3. Germline loops: CDR1 TSWWSYY, CDR2 QGS. V shed 4 bases and J 0 bases; nucleotides not matched to a gene: 26. This CDR3 has 24 amino acids.

This clone turned up a few times. This likely reflects a read error, since a far larger clone is one base away. The J gene is TRDJ2, the V gene TRDV2, with 9 bases aligning to TRDD3. Here the J gene came from matching the DNA to germline, since TCRdb omits it. This CDR3 has 23 residues. The V gene's germline CDR1 is GEAIGNYY and CDR2 EKD. The CDR3 bases are TGTGCCTGCGACACCAATTTTCCTACGACCATACTGGGGGACCAAGCTTTGACAGCACAACTCTTCTTT. Its translation: CACDTNFPTTILGDQALTAQLFF.

With regard to this clone: A far larger clone lies a single base away; this is likely a read error. This sample also contains other DNA sequences that code for the same CDR3. The chain carries TRDV2 and TRDJ1, with D possibly being TRDD3 (6 bases). As TCRdb names no J gene, one was assigned here on the basis of a DNA match to germline. The CDR3 is 22 residues long. CDR1 GEAIGNYY and CDR2 EKD come from the germline V gene. V lost 3 bases, J lost 2 bases, and 36 bases lay in between. In DNA form, the CDR3 reads TGTGCCTGTGACCCCAGAGCCCCTTATGGGGGGAAAGAGCCACCGAGGACCGATAAACTCATCTTT. Its translation: CACDPRAPYGGKEPPRTDKLIF.

This clone was seen only a few times. TCRdb records a much larger clone's protein for this DNA, with a difference at residue 21 that likely arises from a read error; the protein given is the translation of the DNA. The chain carries TRDV1 and TRDJ1; 9 positions agree with TRDD3. Germline matching of the DNA provided the J gene here, since TCRdb leaves it blank. V lost 0 bases to trimming and J lost 4 bases; unmatched junction nucleotides: 36. The germline CDR1 and CDR2 sequences are TSWWSYY and QGS. The CDR3 sequence is 26 residues long. The CDR3 coding sequence is TGTGCTCTTGGGGAACTAAAGGTCTCCTACGGTACTGGGGGACACGCGGTCAGTTTATACATCGATAAACTCATCTTT. Amino acid sequence: CALGELKVSYGTGGHAVSLYIDKLIF.